A single sample gave rise to the 9 T cell receptor beta chains below, sequenced in a study of T cell repertoires in cytomegalovirus infection (dated by TCRdb to about 2019). Interpreted using the paper, the treatment or condition label stands for: in vitro stimulation with specific CMV peptide epitopes to enrich CMV-specific T cells. The instrument was an Illumina HiSeq 1500. TCRdb's own reprocessing of the public reads used fastp at Q25 and MiXCR and kept productive beta chains. CDR3 protein sequences are deduplicated, and each keeps its most common genes and DNA. Within this sample are about 920,000 distinct CDR3 sequences, with around a third of them counted one time only. Roughly an eighth of the sample lies in the top ten. These receptors lack a known antigen. This sample comprised cultured CD8+ T cells from PBMCs, obtained from culture after CMV antigen stimulation. The receptors come from a human donor in good health (CMV status not recorded). Some clones in this sample may be carry-over from other donors' samples.

In regard to this clonotype: This sequence may be a read error, since a much larger clone differs from it by one base. This chain connects TRBV7-6 to TRBJ2-7; D unresolved. CDR3 length equals 13 residues. CDR1 is SGHVS and CDR2 is FNYEAQ in the germline V gene. The CDR3 DNA reads as TGTACCAGCAGCCCTGGGTCGACTGACGAGCAGTACTTC. It encodes CTSSPGSTDEQYF.

A word on this clonotype: This may be a read error: a much more frequent sequence differs by one nucleotide. V is TRBV12-3 or TRBV12-4 and J is TRBJ1-2; D not certain. The CDR3 has 13 amino acids. The CDR3 loop reads CVSSLDGSYGYTF. CDR3 bases: TGTGTCAGCAGCTTGGACGGGAGCTATGGCTACACCTTC.

The rearrangement joins TRBV7-9 to TRBJ1-4; 10 nucleotides match TRBD1. After removal of 5 bases from V and 8 bases from J, the junction contained 8 bases not matched to a gene. This CDR3 has 15 amino acids. CDR1 is SEHNR, CDR2 FQNEAQ, per germline (reference sequence). CDR3 in DNA: TGTGCCAGCAGCCCACCCGGGACAGGGGACGAAAAACTGTTTTTT. Its translation: CASSPPGTGDEKLFF.

This CDR3 is CASSLGGRGGLYEQFF. In DNA, the CDR3 is TGTGCCAGCAGCTTAGGGGGGCGGGGGGGGCTCTATGAGCAGTTCTTC. The rearrangement uses TRBV7-6 and TRBJ2-1; TRBD2 aligns across 9 bases. The CDR3 totals 16 residues. Germline V gene data show CDR1 as SGHVS and CDR2 as FNYEAQ. The V gene end was trimmed by 1 base and the J gene end by 8 bases; junction bases not matched to a gene: 9. The variable domain in full, completed from reference TRBV7-6 and TRBJ2-1, reads GAGVSQSPRYKVTKRGQDVALRCDPISGHVSLYWYRQALGQGPEFLTYFNYEAQQDKSGLPNDRFSAERPEGSISTLTIQRTEQRDSAMYRCASSLGGRGGLYEQFFGPGTRLTVL.

The chain is built from TRBV5-6 and TRBJ1-5; weak D call: TRBD1 (6 bases). The CDR3 is made up of 15 amino acids. Germline V lookup: CDR1 SGHDT, CDR2 YYEEEE. Trimming shortened V by 3 bases and J by 5 bases, and 15 bases separated the two germline ends. CDR3 DNA sequence: TGTGCCAGCAGCTGGGGGGGGGGCTGGGATCAGCCCCAGCATTTT. It yields the protein CASSWGGGWDQPQHF.

The chain combines TRBV6-6 with TRBJ2-2, with 7 bases matching TRBD1. CDR1 and CDR2 (germline): MNHNY, SVGAGI (reference sequence). The length of the CDR3 is 13 residues. J gave up 4 bases and V 5 bases, and 1 base lay outside the gene matches. The CDR3 reads CASSGTATGELFF. In nucleotides, the CDR3 is TGTGCCAGCAGTGGGACAGCCACCGGGGAGCTGTTTTTT.

V and J are TRBV9 and TRBJ1-6, with TRBD1 matching 7 bases. The V gene's germline CDR1 is SGDLS and CDR2 YYNGEE. CDR3 length equals 18 residues. J was trimmed by 4 bases and V by 0 bases; bases with no gene match: 10. As DNA, the CDR3 is TGTGCCAGCAGCGTAGAGGAGGAAGGCAGGGGGTATAATTCACCCCTCCACTTT. The encoded protein is CASSVEEEGRGYNSPLHF. Looking up the rest from reference TRBV9 and TRBJ1-6 gives the full variable domain: DSGVTQTPKHLITATGQRVTLRCSPRSGDLSVYWYQQSLDQGLQFLIQYYNGEERAKGNILERFSAQQFPDLHSELNLSSLELGDSALYFCASSVEEEGRGYNSPLHFGNGTRLTVT.

This clonotype turned up a few times. The chain recombines TRBV27 with TRBJ2-2; D remains ambiguous. V was pared by 6 bases and J by 0 bases, with 11 bases between. Germline CDR1 is MNHEY and CDR2 is SMNVEV (reference sequence). CDR3 length: 15 amino acids. The CDR3 DNA reads TGTGCCAGCAGCGCGCAGCTAGCGAACACCGGGGAGCTGTTTTTT. It specifies CASSAQLANTGELFF.

V is TRBV27 and J is TRBJ2-3; the D gene is possibly TRBD2 (5 bases). CDR3 length: 15 amino acids. The V and J ends lost 2 bases and 5 bases respectively, with 14 bases between them. Germline V gene data show CDR1 as MNHEY and CDR2 as SMNVEV (reference sequence). The CDR3 region has the DNA TGTGCCAGCAGTTTAACTCCCCTACGGGGAGATACGCAGTATTTT. Translating it yields CASSLTPLRGDTQYF.